Listed below are T cell receptor beta chains from one sample, sequenced in a study of cytomegalovirus exposure and HLA in healthy donors. Sequenced by immunoSEQ multiplex PCR; TCRdb stores in-frame clones only, minus some. The table includes 150,000 to 200,000 clones, less than 90% detected once. Source material: PBMCs. The receptor source for this set is a woman in her 30s in good health and CMV-seronegative. Each CDR3 is given with its conserved first and last residue. The D gene is left open where the match is weak. Where a row states a size, it is once, few, many or the class of an expanded clone; other rows omit it.

D,V,size,J,CDR3,DNA
TRBD1,TRBV29-1,.,TRBJ1-2,CSVGDRVNYGYTF,TGCAGCGTTGGGGACAGGGTAAACTATGGCTACACCTTC
.,TRBV27,.,TRBJ2-2,CASIRTGPRGGELFF,TGTGCCAGCATTAGGACGGGACCAAGGGGCGGGGAGCTGTTTTTT
.,TRBV28,.,TRBJ2-7,CASSPRGLEQYF,TGTGCCAGCAGTCCGCGGGGGCTCGAGCAGTACTTC
.,TRBV10-3,.,TRBJ1-1,CAITSQTSNTEAFF,TGTGCCATCACTTCGCAGACATCTAACACTGAAGCTTTCTTT
TRBD1,TRBV5-5,.,TRBJ1-3,CASSQTGGSGNTIYF,TGTGCCAGCAGCCAGACAGGGGGCTCTGGAAACACCATATATTTT
.,TRBV2,.,TRBJ2-7,CARGTRSSYEQYF,TGTGCCAGAGGGACAAGAAGCTCCTACGAGCAGTACTTC
TRBD2,TRBV28,.,TRBJ2-1,CASSSPRLAGVLRNEQFF,TGTGCCAGCAGTTCCCCCAGACTAGCGGGAGTCCTCCGCAATGAGCAGTTCTTC
TRBD1,TRBV27,.,TRBJ2-3,CASSPPRTGGAYTQYF,TGTGCCAGCAGTCCCCCCCGGACAGGGGGCGCGTATACGCAGTATTTT
.,TRBV27,.,TRBJ1-1,CASSTGFPNTEAFF,TGTGCCAGCAGCACAGGATTCCCGAACACTGAAGCTTTCTTT
TRBD2,TRBV7-6,.,TRBJ2-5,CASSLKLAGGETQYF,TGTGCCAGCAGCTTAAAACTAGCGGGGGGGGAGACCCAGTACTTC
.,TRBV6-5,.,TRBJ1-5,CASSSGVHQPQHF,TGTGCCAGCAGTTCAGGGGTCCATCAGCCCCAGCATTTT
.,TRBV25-1,.,TRBJ1-2,CASSTLGGYTF,TGTGCCAGCAGTACTCTCGGGGGCTACACCTTC
TRBD2,TRBV5-4,.,TRBJ2-7,CASSSGTASYEQYF,TGTGCCAGCAGCAGCGGGACCGCCAGCTACGAGCAGTACTTC
.,TRBV28,.,TRBJ1-1,CASSLWQYENTEAFF,TGTGCCAGCAGTTTATGGCAATATGAGAACACTGAAGCTTTCTTT
.,TRBV19,once,TRBJ1-1,CASSVGRGRTEAFF,TGTGCCAGTAGTGTTGGACGTGGAAGAACTGAAGCTTTCTTT
.,TRBV4-1,.,TRBJ2-1,CASSQDTYGADEQFF,TGCGCCAGCAGCCAAGATACTTATGGGGCTGATGAGCAGTTCTTC
.,TRBV5-1,.,TRBJ2-3,CASSFRVPGPDTQYF,TGCGCCAGCAGCTTCCGGGTCCCGGGACCAGATACGCAGTATTTT
.,TRBV15,.,TRBJ1-4,CATSRDRGQTEKLFF,TGTGCCACCAGCAGAGATCGAGGGCAGACCGAAAAACTGTTTTTT
.,TRBV27,.,TRBJ2-5,CASSFFDRQETQYF,TGTGCCAGCAGTTTTTTCGACCGACAAGAGACCCAGTACTTC
.,TRBV11-2,.,TRBJ2-3,CASSRVLDTQYF,TGTGCCAGCAGCCGCGTATTAGATACGCAGTATTTT
.,TRBV9,.,TRBJ2-1,CASSGTRGEQFF,TGTGCCAGCAGCGGCACTAGAGGTGAGCAGTTCTTC
.,TRBV7-9,.,TRBJ1-2,CASSLTGFGYTF,TGTGCCAGCAGCCTCACAGGGTTTGGCTACACCTTC
TRBD1,TRBV27,.,TRBJ1-1,CASSPGTGDTEAFF,TGTGCCAGCAGTCCCGGGACAGGGGACACTGAAGCTTTCTTT
.,TRBV28,.,TRBJ2-2,CASSGTKNTGELFF,TGTGCCAGCAGTGGCACAAAGAACACCGGGGAGCTGTTTTTT
.,TRBV7-2,.,TRBJ2-7,CASSGLVGNYEQYF,TGTGCCAGCAGCGGCCTAGTTGGAAACTACGAGCAGTACTTC
TRBD1,TRBV5-1,.,TRBJ2-2,CASSLGTGSGELFF,TGCGCCAGCAGCTTGGGGACAGGGTCCGGGGAGCTGTTTTTT
TRBD2,TRBV2,.,TRBJ2-7,CASSETSGIEYEQYF,TGTGCCAGCAGTGAGACTAGCGGGATAGAGTACGAGCAGTACTTC
.,TRBV5-8,.,TRBJ2-5,CASSLAGETQYF,TGTGCCAGCAGCTTGGCTGGTGAGACCCAGTACTTC
.,TRBV7-2,.,TRBJ1-2,CASSSGPGGEYYGYTF,TGTGCCAGCAGCTCGGGGCCCGGGGGCGAATACTATGGCTACACCTTC
.,TRBV2,.,TRBJ1-5,CASSEWRGRQPQHF,TGTGCCAGCAGTGAATGGCGGGGTCGTCAGCCCCAGCATTTT
.,TRBV4-3,.,TRBJ2-7,CASSQDLGVFYEQYF,TGCGCCAGCAGCCAAGATCTGGGGGTATTCTACGAGCAGTACTTC
.,TRBV28,.,TRBJ2-3,CASSLSHTDTQYF,TGTGCCAGCAGTTTGAGCCACACAGATACGCAGTATTTT
.,TRBV27,.,TRBJ2-3,CASSLSFPFPPDTQYF,TGTGCCAGCAGTTTATCTTTTCCATTTCCCCCAGATACGCAGTATTTT
.,TRBV7-2,.,TRBJ2-7,CASSFIAAYEQYF,TGTGCCAGCAGCTTTATAGCCGCCTACGAGCAGTACTTC
TRBD1,TRBV7-6,once,TRBJ2-7,CASSYHRRTGSEEQYF,TGTGCCAGCAGCTACCACCGAAGGACAGGGAGTGAGGAGCAGTACTTC
TRBD2,TRBV12-5,.,TRBJ2-1,CASRKASGGVEQFF,TGTGCTAGTCGCAAGGCTAGCGGGGGCGTTGAGCAGTTCTTC
TRBD1,TRBV2,few,TRBJ1-5,CASSDRGIGPQHF,TGTGCCAGCAGCGACAGGGGTATAGGACCCCAGCATTTT
TRBD2,TRBV11-2,.,TRBJ2-2,CASSSPRGVYTGELFF,TGTGCCAGCAGCTCTCCCCGGGGGGTCTACACCGGGGAGCTGTTTTTT
.,TRBV19,.,TRBJ2-7,CASSIDHWAVEQYF,TGTGCCAGTAGTATAGATCATTGGGCAGTCGAGCAGTACTTC
TRBD2,TRBV27,.,TRBJ2-7,CASRRSGGGEQYF,TGTGCCAGCAGGAGAAGCGGGGGAGGGGAGCAGTACTTC
TRBD1,TRBV28,.,TRBJ2-7,CATTLPGTGPYEQYF,TGTGCCACCACCCTACCTGGGACAGGGCCCTACGAGCAGTACTTC
TRBD1,TRBV5-1,.,TRBJ2-2,CASSFQGANTGELFF,TGCGCCAGCAGCTTTCAGGGGGCGAACACCGGGGAGCTGTTTTTT
.,TRBV11-3,.,TRBJ2-1,CASSLLGSSYNEQFF,TGTGCCAGCAGCTTACTCGGGAGCTCCTACAATGAGCAGTTCTTC
.,TRBV5-1,.,TRBJ1-3,CASSPGSGNTIYF,TGCGCCAGCAGTCCGGGCTCTGGAAACACCATATATTTT
TRBD1,TRBV4-1,.,TRBJ2-2,CASSQGTGTRGGNTGELFF,TGCGCCAGCAGCCAAGGGACAGGGACCCGTGGGGGAAACACCGGGGAGCTGTTTTTT
TRBD1,TRBV19,once,TRBJ2-7,CASTESGTGGYEQYF,TGTGCCAGTACCGAGTCCGGGACAGGGGGCTACGAGCAGTACTTC
.,TRBV6-5,.,TRBJ1-1,CASSYGQLTEAFF,TGTGCCAGCAGTTACGGGCAACTCACTGAAGCTTTCTTT
.,TRBV5-1,once,TRBJ2-5,CASSLGLPGETQYF,TGCGCCAGCAGCTTGGGACTACCCGGGGAGACCCAGTACTTC